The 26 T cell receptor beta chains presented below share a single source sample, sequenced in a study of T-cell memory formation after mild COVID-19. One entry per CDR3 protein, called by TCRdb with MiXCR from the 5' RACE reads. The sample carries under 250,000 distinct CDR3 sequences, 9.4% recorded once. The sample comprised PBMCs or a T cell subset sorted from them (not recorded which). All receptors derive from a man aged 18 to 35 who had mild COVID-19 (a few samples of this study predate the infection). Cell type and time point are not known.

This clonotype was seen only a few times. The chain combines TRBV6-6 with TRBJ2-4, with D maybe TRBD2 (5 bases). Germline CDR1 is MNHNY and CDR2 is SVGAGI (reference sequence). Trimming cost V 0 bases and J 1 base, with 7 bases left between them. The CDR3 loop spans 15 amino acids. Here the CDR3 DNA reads TGTGCCAGCAGTTACTCACCGGGGGCCAAAAACATTCAGTACTTC. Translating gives CASSYSPGAKNIQYF.

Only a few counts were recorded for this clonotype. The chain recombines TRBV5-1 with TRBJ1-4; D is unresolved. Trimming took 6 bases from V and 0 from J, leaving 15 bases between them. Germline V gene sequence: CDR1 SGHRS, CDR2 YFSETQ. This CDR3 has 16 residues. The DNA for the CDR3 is TGCGCCAGCACCTTATACGGACCTGCAACTAATGAAAAACTGTTTTTT. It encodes CASTLYGPATNEKLFF.

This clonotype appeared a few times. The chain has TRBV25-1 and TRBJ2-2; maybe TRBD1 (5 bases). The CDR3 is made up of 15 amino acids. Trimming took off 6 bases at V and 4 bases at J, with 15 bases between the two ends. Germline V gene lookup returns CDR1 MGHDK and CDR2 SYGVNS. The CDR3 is CASSSMTEFTGELFF. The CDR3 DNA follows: TGTGCCAGCAGCAGCATGACAGAATTCACCGGGGAGCTGTTTTTT.

The CDR3 spells CASSAGALRETQYF. The CDR3 region has the DNA TGTGCCAGCTCAGCGGGGGCCTTACGAGAGACCCAGTACTTC. The chain recombines TRBV3-1 with TRBJ2-5, with 8 nucleotides matching TRBD2. Germline trimming cut 8 bases from V and 4 bases from J; bases unmatched to any gene: 9. From germline, CDR1 is LGHDT and CDR2 YNNKEL (reference sequence). The CDR3 loop spans 14 amino acids.

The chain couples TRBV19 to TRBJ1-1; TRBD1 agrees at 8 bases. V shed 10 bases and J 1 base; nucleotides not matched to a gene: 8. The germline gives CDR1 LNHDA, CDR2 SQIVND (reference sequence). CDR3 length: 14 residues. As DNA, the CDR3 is TGTGCCACCCGTTTTGGACAGGGGAACACTGAAGCTTTCTTT. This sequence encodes CATRFGQGNTEAFF.

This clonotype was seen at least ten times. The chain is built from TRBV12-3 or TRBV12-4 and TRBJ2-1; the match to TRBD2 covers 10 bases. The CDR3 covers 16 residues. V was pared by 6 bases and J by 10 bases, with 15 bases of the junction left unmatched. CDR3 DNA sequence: TGTGCCAGCAGGCCATTAACTAGCGGGGTTATGGGCGAGCAGTTCTTC. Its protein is CASRPLTSGVMGEQFF.

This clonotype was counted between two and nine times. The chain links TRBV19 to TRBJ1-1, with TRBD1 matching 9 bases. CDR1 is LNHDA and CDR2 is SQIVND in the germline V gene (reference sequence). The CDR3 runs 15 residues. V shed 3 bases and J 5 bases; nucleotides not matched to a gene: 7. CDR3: CASSIGTGTKTEAFF. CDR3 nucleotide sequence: TGTGCCAGTAGTATTGGGACAGGGACGAAGACTGAAGCTTTCTTT.

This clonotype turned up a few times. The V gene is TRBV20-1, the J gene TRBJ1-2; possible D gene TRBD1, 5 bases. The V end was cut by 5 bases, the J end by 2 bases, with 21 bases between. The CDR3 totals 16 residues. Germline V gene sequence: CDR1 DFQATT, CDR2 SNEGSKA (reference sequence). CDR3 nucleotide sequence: TGCAGTGCTCCGACCGCCAGACAGAGAACCAACTATGGCTACACCTTC. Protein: CSAPTARQRTNYGYTF.

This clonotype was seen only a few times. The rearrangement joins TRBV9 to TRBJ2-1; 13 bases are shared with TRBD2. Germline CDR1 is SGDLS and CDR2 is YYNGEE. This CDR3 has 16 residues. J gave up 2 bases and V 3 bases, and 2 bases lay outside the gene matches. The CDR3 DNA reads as TGTGCCAGCAGCGGGGGGACTAGCGGGACCTACAATGAGCAGTTCTTC. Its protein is CASSGGTSGTYNEQFF.

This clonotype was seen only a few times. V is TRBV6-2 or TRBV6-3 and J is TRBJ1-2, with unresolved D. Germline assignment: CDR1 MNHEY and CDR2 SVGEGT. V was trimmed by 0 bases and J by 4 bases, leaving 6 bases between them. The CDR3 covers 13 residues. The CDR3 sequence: CASSYSSPYGYTF. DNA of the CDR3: TGTGCCAGCAGTTACTCGTCCCCCTATGGCTACACCTTC.

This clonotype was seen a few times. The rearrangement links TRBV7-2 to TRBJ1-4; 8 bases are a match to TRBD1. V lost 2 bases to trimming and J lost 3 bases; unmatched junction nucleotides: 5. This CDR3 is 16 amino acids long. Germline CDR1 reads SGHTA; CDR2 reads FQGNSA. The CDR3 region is CASSLIGQGANEKLFF. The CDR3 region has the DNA TGTGCCAGCAGCTTAATAGGACAGGGAGCTAATGAAAAACTGTTTTTT.

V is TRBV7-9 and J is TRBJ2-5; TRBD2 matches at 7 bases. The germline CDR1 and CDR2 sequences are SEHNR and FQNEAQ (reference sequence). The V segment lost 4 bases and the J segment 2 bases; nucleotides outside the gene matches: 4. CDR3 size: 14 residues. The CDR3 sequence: CASSWARGQETQYF. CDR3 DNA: TGTGCCAGCAGCTGGGCGCGGGGGCAAGAGACCCAGTACTTC.

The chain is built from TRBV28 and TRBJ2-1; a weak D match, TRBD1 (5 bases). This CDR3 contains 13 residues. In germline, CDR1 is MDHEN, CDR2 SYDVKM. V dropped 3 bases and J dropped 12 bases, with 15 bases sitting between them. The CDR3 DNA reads TGTGCCAGCAGTTTTGGTGGGGCCACACGGCAGTTCTTC. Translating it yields CASSFGGATRQFF.

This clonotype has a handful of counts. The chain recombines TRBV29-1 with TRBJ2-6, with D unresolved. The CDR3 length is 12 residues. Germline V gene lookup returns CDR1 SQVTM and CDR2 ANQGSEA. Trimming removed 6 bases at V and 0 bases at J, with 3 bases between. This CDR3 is CSVNSGANVLTF. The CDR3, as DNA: TGCAGCGTAAACTCTGGGGCCAACGTCCTGACTTTC.

The CDR3 loop reads CAISAQGLADTDTQYF. For the CDR3, the DNA is TGTGCCATCAGTGCGCAAGGACTAGCGGACACAGATACGCAGTATTTT. The chain joins TRBV10-3 to TRBJ2-3; TRBD2 matches at 10 bases. CDR3 length: 16 residues. Losses at the gene ends were 4 bases for V and 2 bases for J; bases not matched to a gene: 6. CDR1 ENHRY and CDR2 SYGVKD come from the germline V gene.

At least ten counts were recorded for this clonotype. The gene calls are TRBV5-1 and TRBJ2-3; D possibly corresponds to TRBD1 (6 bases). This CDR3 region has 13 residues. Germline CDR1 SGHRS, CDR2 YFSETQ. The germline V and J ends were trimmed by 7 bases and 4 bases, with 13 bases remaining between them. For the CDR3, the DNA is TGCGCCAGCCGATCCCAGGGGCCAGATACGCAGTATTTT. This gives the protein CASRSQGPDTQYF.

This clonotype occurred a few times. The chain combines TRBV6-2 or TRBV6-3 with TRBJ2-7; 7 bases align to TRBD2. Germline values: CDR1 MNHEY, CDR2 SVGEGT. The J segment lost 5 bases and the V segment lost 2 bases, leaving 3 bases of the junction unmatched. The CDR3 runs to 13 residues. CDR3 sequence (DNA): TGTGCCAGCAGTTACCGGGCGGGGGACGAGCAGTACTTC. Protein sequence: CASSYRAGDEQYF.

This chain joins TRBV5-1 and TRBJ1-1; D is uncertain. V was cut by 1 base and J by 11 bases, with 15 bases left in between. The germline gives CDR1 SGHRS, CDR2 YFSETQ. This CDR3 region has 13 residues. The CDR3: CASSLWGSVDAFF. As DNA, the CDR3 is TGCGCCAGCAGCTTGTGGGGTTCTGTAGACGCTTTCTTT. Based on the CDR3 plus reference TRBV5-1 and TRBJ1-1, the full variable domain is KAGVTQTPRYLIKTRGQQVTLSCSPISGHRSVSWYQQTPGQGLQFLFEYFSETQRNKGNFPGRFSGRQFSNSRSEMNVSTLELGDSALYLCASSLWGSVDAFFGQGTRLTVV.

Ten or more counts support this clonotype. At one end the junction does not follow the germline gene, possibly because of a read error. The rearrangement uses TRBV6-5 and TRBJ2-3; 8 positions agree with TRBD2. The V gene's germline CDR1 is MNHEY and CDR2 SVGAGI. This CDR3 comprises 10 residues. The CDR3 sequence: CASGGDTQYF. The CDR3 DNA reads TGCGCCAGCGGGGGAGATACGCAGTATTTT.

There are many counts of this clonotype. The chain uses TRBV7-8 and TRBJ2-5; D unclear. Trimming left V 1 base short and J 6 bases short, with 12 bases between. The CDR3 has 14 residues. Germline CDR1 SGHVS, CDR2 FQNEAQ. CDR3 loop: CASSLVPDSQTQYF. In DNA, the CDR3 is TGTGCCAGCAGCTTAGTTCCCGATTCCCAGACCCAGTACTTC.

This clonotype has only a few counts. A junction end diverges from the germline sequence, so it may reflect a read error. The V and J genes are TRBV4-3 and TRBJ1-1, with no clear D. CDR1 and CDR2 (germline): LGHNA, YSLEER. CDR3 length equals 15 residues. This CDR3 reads CASSQDSRVNNEAFF. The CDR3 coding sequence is TGCGCCAGCAGCCAAGATTCTAGGGTGAACAATGAAGCTTTCTTT.

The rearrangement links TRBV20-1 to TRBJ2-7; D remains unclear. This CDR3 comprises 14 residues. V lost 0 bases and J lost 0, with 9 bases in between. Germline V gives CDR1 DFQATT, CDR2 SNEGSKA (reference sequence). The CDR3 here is CSARDSAISYEQYF. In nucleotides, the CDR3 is TGCAGTGCTAGAGATTCCGCCATCTCCTACGAGCAGTACTTC.

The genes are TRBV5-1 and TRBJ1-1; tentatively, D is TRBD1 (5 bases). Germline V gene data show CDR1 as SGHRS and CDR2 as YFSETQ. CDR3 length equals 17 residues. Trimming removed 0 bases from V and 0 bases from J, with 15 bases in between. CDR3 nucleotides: TGCGCCAGCAGCTTGGGAAACCGTAGGGGAGTGAACACTGAAGCTTTCTTT. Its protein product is CASSLGNRRGVNTEAFF.

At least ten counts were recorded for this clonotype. CDR3 loop: CASSSQGYEQYF. In DNA, the CDR3 is TGTGCCAGCAGCTCACAGGGTTACGAGCAGTACTTC. The chain joins TRBV7-9 to TRBJ2-7; D may be TRBD1 (6 bases). Germline CDR1 SEHNR, CDR2 FQNEAQ (reference sequence). The CDR3 contains 12 residues. Trimming took 4 bases from V and 4 from J, leaving 8 bases between them.

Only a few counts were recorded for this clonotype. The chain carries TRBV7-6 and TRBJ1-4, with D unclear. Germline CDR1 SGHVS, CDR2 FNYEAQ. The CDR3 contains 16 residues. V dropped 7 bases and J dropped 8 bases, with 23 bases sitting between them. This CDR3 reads CASTRFRKGTREKLFF. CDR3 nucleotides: TGTGCCAGCACTCGTTTTCGGAAGGGTACGAGAGAAAAACTGTTTTTT. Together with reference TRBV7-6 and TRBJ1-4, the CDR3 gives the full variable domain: GAGVSQSPRYKVTKRGQDVALRCDPISGHVSLYWYRQALGQGPEFLTYFNYEAQQDKSGLPNDRFSAERPEGSISTLTIQRTEQRDSAMYRCASTRFRKGTREKLFFGSGTQLSVL.

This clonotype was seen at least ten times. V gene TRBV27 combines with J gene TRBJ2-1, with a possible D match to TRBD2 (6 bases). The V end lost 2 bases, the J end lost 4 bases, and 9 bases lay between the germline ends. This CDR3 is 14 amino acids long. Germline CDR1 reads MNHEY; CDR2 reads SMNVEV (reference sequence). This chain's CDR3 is CASSLPGEYNEQFF. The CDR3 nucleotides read TGTGCCAGCAGTTTACCGGGGGAATACAATGAGCAGTTCTTC.